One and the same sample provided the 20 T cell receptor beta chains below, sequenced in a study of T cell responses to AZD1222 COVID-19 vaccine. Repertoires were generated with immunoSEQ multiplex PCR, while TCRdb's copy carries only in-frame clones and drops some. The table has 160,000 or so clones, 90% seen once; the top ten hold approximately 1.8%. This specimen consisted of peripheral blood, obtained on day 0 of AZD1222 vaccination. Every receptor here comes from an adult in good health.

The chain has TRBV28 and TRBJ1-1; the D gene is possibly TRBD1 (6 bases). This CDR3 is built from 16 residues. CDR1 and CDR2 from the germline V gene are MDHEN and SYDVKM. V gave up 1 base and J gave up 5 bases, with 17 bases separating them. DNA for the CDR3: TGTGCCAGCAGTTTATTCCTCAGGGGATTTGATACTGAAGCTTTCTTT. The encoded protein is CASSLFLRGFDTEAFF.

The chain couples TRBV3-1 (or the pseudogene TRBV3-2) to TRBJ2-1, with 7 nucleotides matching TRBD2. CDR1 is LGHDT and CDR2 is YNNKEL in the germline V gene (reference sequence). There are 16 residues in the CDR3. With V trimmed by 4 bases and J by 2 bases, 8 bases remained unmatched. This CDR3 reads CASSPREGGTYNEQFF. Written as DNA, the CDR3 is TGTGCCAGCAGCCCCAGGGAGGGAGGGACCTACAATGAGCAGTTCTTC.

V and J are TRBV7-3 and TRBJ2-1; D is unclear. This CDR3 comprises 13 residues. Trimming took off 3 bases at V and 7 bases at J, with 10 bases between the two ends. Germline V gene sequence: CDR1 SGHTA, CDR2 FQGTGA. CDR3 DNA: TGTGCCAGCAGCTTTCGAAAAGGGAATGAGCAGTTCTTC. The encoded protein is CASSFRKGNEQFF.

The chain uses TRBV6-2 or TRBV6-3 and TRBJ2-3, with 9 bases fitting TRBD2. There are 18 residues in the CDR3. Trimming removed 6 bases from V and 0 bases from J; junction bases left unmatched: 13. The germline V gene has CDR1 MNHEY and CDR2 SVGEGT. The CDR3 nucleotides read TGTGCCAGCAGCCCGCAGGGTGTGACTAGCGGAAGCACAGATACGCAGTATTTT. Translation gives CASSPQGVTSGSTDTQYF.

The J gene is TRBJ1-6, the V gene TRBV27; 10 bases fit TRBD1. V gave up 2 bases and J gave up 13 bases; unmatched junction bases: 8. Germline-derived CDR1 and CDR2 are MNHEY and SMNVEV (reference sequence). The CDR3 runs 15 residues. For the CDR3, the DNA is TGTGCCAGCAGTTTAGAGGAGGACAGGGGGTCGCCCCTCCACTTT. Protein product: CASSLEEDRGSPLHF.

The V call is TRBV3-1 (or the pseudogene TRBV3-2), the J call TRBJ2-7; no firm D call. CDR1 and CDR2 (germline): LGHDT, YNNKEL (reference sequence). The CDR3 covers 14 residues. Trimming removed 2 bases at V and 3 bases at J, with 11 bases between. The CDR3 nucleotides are TGTGCCAGCAGCCAACGAAGGGAACTCTACGAGCAGTACTTC. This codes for CASSQRRELYEQYF.

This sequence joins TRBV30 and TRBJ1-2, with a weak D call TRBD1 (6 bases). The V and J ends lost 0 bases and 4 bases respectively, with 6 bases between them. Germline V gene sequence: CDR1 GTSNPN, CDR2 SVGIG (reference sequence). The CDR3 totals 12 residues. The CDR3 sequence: CAWSVGAYGYTF. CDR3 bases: TGTGCCTGGAGTGTGGGGGCCTATGGCTACACCTTC.

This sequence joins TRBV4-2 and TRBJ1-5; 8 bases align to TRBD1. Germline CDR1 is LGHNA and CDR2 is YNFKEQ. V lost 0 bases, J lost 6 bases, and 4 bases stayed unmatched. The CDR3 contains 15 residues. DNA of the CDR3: TGTGCCAGCAGCCAAGAGGGGGACAGGACTCAGCCCCAGCATTTT. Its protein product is CASSQEGDRTQPQHF.

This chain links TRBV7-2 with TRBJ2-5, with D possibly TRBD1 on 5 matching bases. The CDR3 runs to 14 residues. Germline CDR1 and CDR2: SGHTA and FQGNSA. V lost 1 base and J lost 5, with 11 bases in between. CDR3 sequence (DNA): TGTGCCAGCAGCTTAGACCAGGGTACGGAGACCCAGTACTTC. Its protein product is CASSLDQGTETQYF.

The CDR3 bases are TGTGCCAGCAGCCTACTAGCGGGGACCTACGAGCAGTACTTC. Encoded protein: CASSLLAGTYEQYF. The rearrangement uses TRBV28 and TRBJ2-7; TRBD2 aligns across 10 bases. Germline CDR1 MDHEN, CDR2 SYDVKM. The CDR3 runs 14 residues. The ends lost 6 bases at V and 2 bases at J; junction bases unmatched: 4.

The CDR3 is CASSPHPKGLAGSNEQFF. DNA for the CDR3: TGCGCCAGCAGCCCACACCCCAAGGGACTAGCGGGAAGCAATGAGCAGTTCTTC. The chain combines TRBV4-3 with TRBJ2-1; TRBD2 agrees at 13 bases. The CDR3 covers 18 residues. CDR1 LGHNA and CDR2 YSLEER come from the germline V gene. V lost 4 bases, J lost 6 bases, and 12 bases stayed unmatched.

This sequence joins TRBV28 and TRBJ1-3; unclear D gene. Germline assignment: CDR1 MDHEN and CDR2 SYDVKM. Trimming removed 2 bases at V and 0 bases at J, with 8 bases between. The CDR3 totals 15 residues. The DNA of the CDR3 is TGTGCCAGCAGTTTAAACGGAAACTCTGGAAACACCATATATTTT. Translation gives CASSLNGNSGNTIYF.

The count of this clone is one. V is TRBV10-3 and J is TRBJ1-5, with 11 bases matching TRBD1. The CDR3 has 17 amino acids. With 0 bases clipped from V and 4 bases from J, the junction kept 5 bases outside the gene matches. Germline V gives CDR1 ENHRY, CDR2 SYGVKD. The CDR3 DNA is TGTGCCATCAGTGAGTCAGGGGGGACAGGGGGAAATCAGCCCCAGCATTTT. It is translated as CAISESGGTGGNQPQHF.

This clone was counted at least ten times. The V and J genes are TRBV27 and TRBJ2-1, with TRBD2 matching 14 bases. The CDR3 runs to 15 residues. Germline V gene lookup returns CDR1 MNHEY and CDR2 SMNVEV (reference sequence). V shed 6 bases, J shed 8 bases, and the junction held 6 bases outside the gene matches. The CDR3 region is CASSETGLAGDEQFF. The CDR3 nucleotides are TGTGCCAGCAGCGAAACGGGACTAGCGGGAGATGAGCAGTTCTTC.

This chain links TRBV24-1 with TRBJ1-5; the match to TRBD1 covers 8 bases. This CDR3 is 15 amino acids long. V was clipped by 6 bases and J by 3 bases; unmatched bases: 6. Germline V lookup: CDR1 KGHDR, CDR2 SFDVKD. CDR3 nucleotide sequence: TGTGCCACCAGTAGGACAGGGCAAATCAATCAGCCCCAGCATTTT. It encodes CATSRTGQINQPQHF.

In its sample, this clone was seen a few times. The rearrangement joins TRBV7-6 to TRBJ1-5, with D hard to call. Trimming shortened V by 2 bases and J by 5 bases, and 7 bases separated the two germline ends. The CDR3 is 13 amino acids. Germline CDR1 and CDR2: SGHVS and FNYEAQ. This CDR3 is CASSLSWDQPQHF. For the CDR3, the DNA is TGTGCCAGCAGCTTAAGTTGGGATCAGCCCCAGCATTTT.

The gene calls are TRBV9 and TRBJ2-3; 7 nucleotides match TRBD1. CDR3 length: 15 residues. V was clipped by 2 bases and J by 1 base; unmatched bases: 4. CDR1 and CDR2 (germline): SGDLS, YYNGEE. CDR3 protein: CASSVGDRGTDTQYF. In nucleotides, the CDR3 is TGTGCCAGCAGCGTCGGGGACAGAGGCACAGATACGCAGTATTTT.

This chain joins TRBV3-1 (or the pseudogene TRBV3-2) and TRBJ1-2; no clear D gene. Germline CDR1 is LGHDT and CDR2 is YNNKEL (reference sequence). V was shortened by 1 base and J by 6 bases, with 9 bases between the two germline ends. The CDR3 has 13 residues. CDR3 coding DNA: TGTGCCAGCAGCCAAGTGGAGCTTCATGGCTACACCTTC. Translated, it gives CASSQVELHGYTF.

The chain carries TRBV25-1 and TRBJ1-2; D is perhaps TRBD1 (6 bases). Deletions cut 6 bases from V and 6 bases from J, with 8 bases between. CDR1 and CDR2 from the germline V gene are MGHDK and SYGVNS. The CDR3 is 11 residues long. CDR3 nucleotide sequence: TGTGCCAGCAGGACAGGAGATGGCTACACCTTC. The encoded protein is CASRTGDGYTF.

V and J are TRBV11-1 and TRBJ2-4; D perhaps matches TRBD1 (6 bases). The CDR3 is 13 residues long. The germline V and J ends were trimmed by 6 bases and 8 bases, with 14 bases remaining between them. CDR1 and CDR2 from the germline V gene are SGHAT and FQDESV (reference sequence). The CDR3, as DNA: TGTGCCAGCAGTGGACAGATCCGGGACATTCAGTACTTC. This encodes CASSGQIRDIQYF.